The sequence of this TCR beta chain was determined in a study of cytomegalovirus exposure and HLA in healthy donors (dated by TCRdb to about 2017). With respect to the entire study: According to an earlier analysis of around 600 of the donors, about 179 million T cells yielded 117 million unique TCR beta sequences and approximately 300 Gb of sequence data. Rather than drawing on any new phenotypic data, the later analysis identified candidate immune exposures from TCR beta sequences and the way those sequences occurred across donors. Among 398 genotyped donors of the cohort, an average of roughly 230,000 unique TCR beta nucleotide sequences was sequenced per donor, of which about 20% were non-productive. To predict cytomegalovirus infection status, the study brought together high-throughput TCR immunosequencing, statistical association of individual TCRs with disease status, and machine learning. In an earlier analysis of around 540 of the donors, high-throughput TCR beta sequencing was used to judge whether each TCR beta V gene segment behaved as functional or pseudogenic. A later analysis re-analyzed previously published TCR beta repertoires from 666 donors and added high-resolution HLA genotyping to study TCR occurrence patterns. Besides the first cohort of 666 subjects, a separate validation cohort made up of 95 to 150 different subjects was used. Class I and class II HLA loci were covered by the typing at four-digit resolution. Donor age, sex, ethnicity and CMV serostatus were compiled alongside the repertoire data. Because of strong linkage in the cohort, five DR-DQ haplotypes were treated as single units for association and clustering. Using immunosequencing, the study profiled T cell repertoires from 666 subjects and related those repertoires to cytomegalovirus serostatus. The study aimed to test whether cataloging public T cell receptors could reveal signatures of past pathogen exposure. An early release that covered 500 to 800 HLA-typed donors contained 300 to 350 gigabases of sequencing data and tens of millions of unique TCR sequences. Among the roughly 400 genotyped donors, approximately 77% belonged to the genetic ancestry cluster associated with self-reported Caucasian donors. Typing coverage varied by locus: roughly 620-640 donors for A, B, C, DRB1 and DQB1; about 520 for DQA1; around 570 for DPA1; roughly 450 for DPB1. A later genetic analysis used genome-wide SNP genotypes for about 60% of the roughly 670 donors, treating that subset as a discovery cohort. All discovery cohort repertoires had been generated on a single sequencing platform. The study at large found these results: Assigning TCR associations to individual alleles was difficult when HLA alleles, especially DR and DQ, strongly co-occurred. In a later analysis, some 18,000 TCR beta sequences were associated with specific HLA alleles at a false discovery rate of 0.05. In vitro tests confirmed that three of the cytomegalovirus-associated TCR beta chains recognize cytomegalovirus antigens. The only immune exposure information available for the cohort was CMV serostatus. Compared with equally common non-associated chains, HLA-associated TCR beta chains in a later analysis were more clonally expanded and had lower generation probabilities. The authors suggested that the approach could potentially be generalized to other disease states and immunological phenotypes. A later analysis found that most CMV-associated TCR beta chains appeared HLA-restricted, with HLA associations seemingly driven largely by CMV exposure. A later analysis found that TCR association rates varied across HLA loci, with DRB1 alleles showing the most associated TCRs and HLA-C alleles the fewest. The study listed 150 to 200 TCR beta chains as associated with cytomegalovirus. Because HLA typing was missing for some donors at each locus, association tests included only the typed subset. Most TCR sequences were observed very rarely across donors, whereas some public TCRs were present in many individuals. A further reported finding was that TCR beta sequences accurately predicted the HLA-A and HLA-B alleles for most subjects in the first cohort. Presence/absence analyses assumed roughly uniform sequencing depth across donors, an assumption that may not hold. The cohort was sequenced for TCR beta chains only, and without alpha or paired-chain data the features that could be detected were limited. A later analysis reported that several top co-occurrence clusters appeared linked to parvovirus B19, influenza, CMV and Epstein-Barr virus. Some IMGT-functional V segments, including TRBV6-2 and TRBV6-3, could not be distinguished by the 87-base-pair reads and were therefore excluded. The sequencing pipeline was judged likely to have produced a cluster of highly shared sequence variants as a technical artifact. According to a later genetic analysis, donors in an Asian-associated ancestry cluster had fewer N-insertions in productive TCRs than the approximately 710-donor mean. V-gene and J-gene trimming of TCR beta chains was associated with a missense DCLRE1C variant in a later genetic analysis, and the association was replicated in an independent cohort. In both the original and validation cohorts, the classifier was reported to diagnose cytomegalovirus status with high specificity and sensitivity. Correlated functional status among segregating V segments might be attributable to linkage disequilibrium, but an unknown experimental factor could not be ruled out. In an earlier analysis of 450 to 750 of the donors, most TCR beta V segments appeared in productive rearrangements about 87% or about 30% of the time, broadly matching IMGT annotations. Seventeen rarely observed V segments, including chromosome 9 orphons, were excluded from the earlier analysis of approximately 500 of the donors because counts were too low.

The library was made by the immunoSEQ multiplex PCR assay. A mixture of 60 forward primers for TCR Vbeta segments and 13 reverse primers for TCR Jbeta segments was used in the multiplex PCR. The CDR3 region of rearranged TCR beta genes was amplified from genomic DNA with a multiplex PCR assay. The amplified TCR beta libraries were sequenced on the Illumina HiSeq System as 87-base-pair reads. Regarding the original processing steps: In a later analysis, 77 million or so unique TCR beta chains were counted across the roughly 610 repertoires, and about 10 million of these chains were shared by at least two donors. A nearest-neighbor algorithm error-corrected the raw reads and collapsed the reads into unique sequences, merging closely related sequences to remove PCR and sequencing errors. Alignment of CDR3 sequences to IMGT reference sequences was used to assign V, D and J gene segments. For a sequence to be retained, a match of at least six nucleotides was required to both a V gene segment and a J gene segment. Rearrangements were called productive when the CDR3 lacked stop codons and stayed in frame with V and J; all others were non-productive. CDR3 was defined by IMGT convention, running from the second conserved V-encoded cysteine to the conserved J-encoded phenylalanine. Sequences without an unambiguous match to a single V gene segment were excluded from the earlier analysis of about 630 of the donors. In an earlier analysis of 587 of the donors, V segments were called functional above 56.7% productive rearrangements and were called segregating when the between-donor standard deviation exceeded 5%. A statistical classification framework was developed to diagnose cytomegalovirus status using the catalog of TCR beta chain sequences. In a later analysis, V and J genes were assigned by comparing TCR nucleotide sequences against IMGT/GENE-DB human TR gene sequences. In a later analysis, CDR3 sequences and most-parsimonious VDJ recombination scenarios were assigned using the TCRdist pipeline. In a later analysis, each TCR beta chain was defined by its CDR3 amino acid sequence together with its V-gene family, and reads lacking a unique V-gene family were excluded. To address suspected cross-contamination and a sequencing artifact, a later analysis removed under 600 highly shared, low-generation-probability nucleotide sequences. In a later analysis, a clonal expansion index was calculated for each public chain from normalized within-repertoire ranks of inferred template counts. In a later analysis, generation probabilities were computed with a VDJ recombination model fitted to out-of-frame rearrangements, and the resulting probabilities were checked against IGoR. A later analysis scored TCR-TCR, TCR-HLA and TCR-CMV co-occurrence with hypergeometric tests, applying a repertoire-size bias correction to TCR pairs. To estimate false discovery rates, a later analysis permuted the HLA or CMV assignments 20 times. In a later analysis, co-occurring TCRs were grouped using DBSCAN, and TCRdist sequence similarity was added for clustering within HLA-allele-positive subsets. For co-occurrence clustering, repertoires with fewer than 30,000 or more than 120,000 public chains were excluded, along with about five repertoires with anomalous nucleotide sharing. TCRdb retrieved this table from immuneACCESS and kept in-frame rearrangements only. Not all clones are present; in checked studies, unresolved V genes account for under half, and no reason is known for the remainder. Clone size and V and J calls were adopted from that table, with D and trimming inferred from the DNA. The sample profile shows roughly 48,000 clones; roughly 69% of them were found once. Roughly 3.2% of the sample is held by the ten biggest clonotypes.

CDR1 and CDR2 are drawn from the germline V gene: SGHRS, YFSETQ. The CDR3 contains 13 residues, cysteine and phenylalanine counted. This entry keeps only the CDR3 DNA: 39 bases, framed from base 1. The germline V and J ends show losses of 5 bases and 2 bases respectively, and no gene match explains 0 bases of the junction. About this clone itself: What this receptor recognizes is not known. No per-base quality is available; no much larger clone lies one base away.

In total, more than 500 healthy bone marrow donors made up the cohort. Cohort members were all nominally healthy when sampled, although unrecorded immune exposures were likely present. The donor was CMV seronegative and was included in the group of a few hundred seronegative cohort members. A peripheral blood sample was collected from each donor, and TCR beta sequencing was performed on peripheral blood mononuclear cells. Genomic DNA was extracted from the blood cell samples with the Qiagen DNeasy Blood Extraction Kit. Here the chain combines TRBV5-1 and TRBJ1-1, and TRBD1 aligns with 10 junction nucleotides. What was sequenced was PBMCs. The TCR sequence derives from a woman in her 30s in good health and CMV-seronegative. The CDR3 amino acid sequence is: CASRTGGNTEAFF. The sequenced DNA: TGCGCCAGCAGGACAGGGGGCAACACTGAAGCTTTCTTT.